These 12 T cell receptor beta chains were all obtained from the same sample, sequenced in a study of T cell changes during pregnancy in multiple sclerosis. Sequencing used immunoSEQ multiplex PCR; TCRdb keeps in-frame clones, though not all of them. The table shows about 100,000 clones, with 80% to 95% occurring only once. The specimen was peripheral blood, collected after pregnancy. These receptors came from a female donor with multiple sclerosis, enrolled in a pregnancy study.

In its sample, this clone was seen a few times. This chain joins TRBV28 and TRBJ1-2; no reliable D call. Trimming left V 3 bases short and J 4 bases short, with 18 bases between. This CDR3 has 16 residues. In germline, CDR1 is MDHEN, CDR2 SYDVKM. This CDR3 is CASSFMSAPRIYGYTF. CDR3 sequence (DNA): TGTGCCAGCAGTTTCATGAGCGCTCCAAGGATCTATGGCTACACCTTC.

J is TRBJ2-6 and V is TRBV27, with a tentative D call TRBD2 (7 bases). V dropped 3 bases and J dropped 2 bases, with 14 bases sitting between them. The CDR3 has 17 residues. From germline, CDR1 is MNHEY and CDR2 SMNVEV (reference sequence). The CDR3 region is CASSFVGAGAGANVLTF. CDR3 DNA: TGTGCCAGCAGTTTTGTGGGGGCGGGGGCTGGGGCCAACGTCCTGACTTTC.

This chain uses TRBV30 with TRBJ1-1; possible D gene TRBD1, 5 bases. Germline values: CDR1 GTSNPN, CDR2 SVGIG (reference sequence). Trimming took 0 bases from V and 2 from J, leaving 10 bases between them. There are 14 residues in the CDR3. CDR3 sequence (DNA): TGTGCCTGGAGTGTACAAAGGGGCAACACTGAAGCTTTCTTT. This sequence encodes CAWSVQRGNTEAFF.

This chain uses TRBV19 with TRBJ2-2; 7 bases align to TRBD1. This CDR3 is built from 15 residues. Germline lookup yields CDR1 LNHDA and CDR2 SQIVND (reference sequence). Trimming removed 6 bases from V and 5 bases from J; junction bases left unmatched: 9. The CDR3 region is CASRAVTGWTGELFF. The DNA of the CDR3 is TGTGCCAGTAGAGCGGTGACAGGGTGGACCGGGGAGCTGTTTTTT.

This chain connects TRBV6-6 to TRBJ2-5, with D perhaps matching TRBD2 (7 bases). Germline CDR1 reads MNHNY; CDR2 reads SVGAGI (reference sequence). The CDR3 sequence is 14 residues long. V gave up 6 bases and J gave up 4 bases, with 15 bases separating them. The CDR3 nucleotides read TGTGCCAGCAGGTGGGGGGGCGAGGGAGAGACCCAGTACTTC. Translated, it gives CASRWGGEGETQYF.

The gene calls are TRBV7-2 and TRBJ2-7; maybe TRBD2 (6 bases). V was pared by 6 bases and J by 0 bases, with 15 bases between. CDR1 SGHTA and CDR2 FQGNSA come from the germline V gene. The CDR3 spans 15 residues. CDR3 in DNA: TGTGCCAGCAGTCAGGGAGGCGCTAGCTCCTACGAGCAGTACTTC. Protein product: CASSQGGASSYEQYF.

This clone occurred once. The V gene is TRBV2, the J gene TRBJ2-7, with D possibly matching TRBD1 (5 bases). The CDR3 has 14 residues. Germline CDR1 reads SNHLY; CDR2 reads FYNNEI. Trimming shortened V by 6 bases and J by 0 bases, and 12 bases separated the two germline ends. CDR3 in amino acids: CASRRQSSSYEQYF. DNA for the CDR3: TGTGCCAGCAGGAGACAGTCCAGCTCCTACGAGCAGTACTTC.

This chain connects TRBV4-1 to TRBJ2-3; no firm D call. The CDR3 is made up of 15 amino acids. V lost 4 bases, J lost 0 bases, and 11 bases lay in between. Germline CDR1 is MGHRA and CDR2 is YSYEKL. This chain's CDR3 is CASSLEPGSTDTQYF. The CDR3 region has the DNA TGCGCCAGCAGCCTGGAGCCGGGTAGCACAGATACGCAGTATTTT.

This clone was detected many times. V gene TRBV19 combines with J gene TRBJ1-2; 7 nucleotides agree with TRBD1. CDR1 and CDR2 (germline): LNHDA, SQIVND (reference sequence). This CDR3 has 14 amino acids. The trim removed 7 bases at V and 8 bases at J, leaving 13 bases unmatched. The CDR3 DNA reads as TGTGCCAGTATGGACAGGACCCCAATTGGGGGCTACACCTTC. Translated: CASMDRTPIGGYTF.

The V call is TRBV7-3, the J call TRBJ2-5; TRBD1 agrees at 9 bases. The germline CDR1 and CDR2 sequences are SGHTA and FQGTGA. With V trimmed by 3 bases and J by 4 bases, 15 bases remained unmatched. This CDR3 spans 18 amino acids. The CDR3 sequence: CASSFLGQGAPRLETQYF. CDR3 DNA: TGTGCCAGCAGCTTCTTGGGACAGGGTGCCCCAAGACTAGAGACCCAGTACTTC.

The chain joins TRBV11-1 to TRBJ2-3, with 8 bases matching TRBD2. The trim removed 3 bases at V and 0 bases at J, leaving 5 bases unmatched. From germline, CDR1 is SGHAT and CDR2 FQDESV (reference sequence). The CDR3 runs to 16 residues. For the CDR3, the DNA is TGTGCCAGCAGCTTGAGCGGCGGGAGGAGCACAGATACGCAGTATTTT. Translation gives CASSLSGGRSTDTQYF.

The V and J genes are TRBV5-5 and TRBJ1-3, with TRBD1 as a possible D gene (6 bases). Per germline, CDR1 SGHKS and CDR2 YYEKEE (reference sequence). V shed 2 bases and J shed 0 bases, with 15 bases lying between them. The CDR3 runs to 17 residues. The DNA of the CDR3 is TGTGCCAGCAGCTTCTCGGGGAGGGGGAACTCTGGAAACACCATATATTTT. It codes for CASSFSGRGNSGNTIYF.